This T cell receptor beta chain was observed in a study of shared clonotypes between healthy human individuals. Using immunoSEQ multiplex PCR, the repertoire was profiled, and TCRdb retains in-frame clones only, with some absent. The data show approximately 1,500,000 clones, with approximately 98% seen just once and roughly 0.45% held by the top ten. Those who donated were healthy HIV-negative adults, with no recent acute infections or vaccinations reported. Concerning this clone itself: The antigen is unknown.

Findings and caveats of the study: It was expected that sequencing depth would affect clonotype sharing among donors.

This TCR was recovered from a man younger than 40 in good health. The source material was naive CD4+ T cells sorted from blood. Documented subset: CD45RA+ positively selected.

The CDR3 loop is CASSRRFNEKLFF. The CDR3 region has the DNA TGTGCCAGCAGCCGACGGTTTAATGAAAAACTGTTTTTT. The chain recombines TRBV5-4 with TRBJ1-4; no reliable D call. CDR3 length: 13 residues. The ends were cut back, 4 bases at V and 4 bases at J, with 8 bases in the middle. Germline V CDR1 and CDR2: SGHNT, YYREEE (reference sequence).